This T cell receptor beta chain was found in a study of identical twins. Healthy Caucasians were all of the donors. This CDR3 contains 15 residues. Germline V gene sequence: CDR1 SNHLY, CDR2 FYNNEI. The trim removed 5 bases at V and 6 bases at J, leaving 5 bases unmatched. TCRdb analysed the 5' RACE reads with MiXCR anew, one entry per CDR3 protein. The repertoire has some 260,000 distinct CDR3 sequences, roughly 13% of them found once; the top ten carry around 9%. There are a few counts of this clonotype. Sequencing was done on a sample of memory (CD45RO+) T cells sorted from blood. The chain is built from TRBV2 and TRBJ2-1, with TRBD2 matching 12 bases. The sequence was collected from a woman younger than 35 in good health. The CDR3 sequence is CASSPTSGGSNEQFF. The CDR3 nucleotides read TGTGCCAGCAGTCCTACTAGCGGGGGGAGCAATGAGCAGTTCTTC. The entire variable domain, with the rest obtained from reference TRBV2 and TRBJ2-1, is as follows: EPEVTQTPSHQVTQMGQEVILRCVPISNHLYFYWYRQILGQKVEFLVSFYNNEISEKSEIFDDQFSVERPDGSNFTLKIRSTKLEDSAMYFCASSPTSGGSNEQFFGPGTRLTVL.